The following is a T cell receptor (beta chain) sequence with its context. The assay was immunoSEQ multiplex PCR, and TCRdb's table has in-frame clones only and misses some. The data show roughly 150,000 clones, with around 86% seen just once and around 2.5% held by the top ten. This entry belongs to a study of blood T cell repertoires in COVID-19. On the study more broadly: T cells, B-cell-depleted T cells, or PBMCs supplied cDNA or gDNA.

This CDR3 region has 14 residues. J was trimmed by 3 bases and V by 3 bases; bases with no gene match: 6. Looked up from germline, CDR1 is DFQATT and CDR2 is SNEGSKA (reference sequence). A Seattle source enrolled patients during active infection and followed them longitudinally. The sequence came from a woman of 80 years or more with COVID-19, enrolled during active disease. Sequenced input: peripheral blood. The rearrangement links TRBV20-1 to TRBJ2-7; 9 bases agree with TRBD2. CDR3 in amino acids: CSASDAGGVYEQYF. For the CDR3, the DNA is TGCAGTGCTAGTGATGCGGGAGGGGTCTACGAGCAGTACTTC.